Following are 6 T cell receptor beta chains from one sample sequenced in a study of blood T cell repertoires in COVID-19 (dated by TCRdb to 2020 to 2022). Library prep was done by the immunoSEQ multiplex PCR assay. In its TCRdb copy, this immuneACCESS table keeps in-frame sequences only and misses some clones. Where compared with another copy, unresolved V genes explain less than half of these, and the others have no known cause. Present in this sample are 120,000 or so clones, roughly 90% of which were seen just once. The ten biggest clones cover 4% to 5% of the sample. Sequencing was carried out using peripheral blood. Source of these receptors: a man aged 55 to 70 with COVID-19, enrolled during active disease.

This chain connects TRBV6-2 or TRBV6-3 to TRBJ1-5; D gene unclear. The germline V gene encodes CDR1 MNHEY and CDR2 SVGEGT. The V gene lost 5 bases and the J gene lost 1 base, with 12 bases spanning the gap. This CDR3 has 15 amino acids. The CDR3 sequence is CASSNLDGSNQPQHF. The DNA of the CDR3 is TGTGCCAGCAGTAACCTCGACGGGAGCAATCAGCCCCAGCATTTT.

Only a few counts were recorded for this clone. The gene calls are TRBV7-9 and TRBJ1-5; 8 bases line up with TRBD1. The CDR3 length is 14 residues. V lost 5 bases to trimming and J lost 8 bases; unmatched junction nucleotides: 8. The germline CDR1 and CDR2 sequences are SEHNR and FQNEAQ (reference sequence). CDR3 sequence (DNA): TGTGCCAGCAGCCCAAGGGCAGGGGGCGAGCCCCAGCATTTT. Residues: CASSPRAGGEPQHF.

CDR3 sequence: CASTPGLAGVETQYF. DNA for the CDR3: TGTGCCAGTACCCCGGGACTAGCGGGAGTAGAGACCCAGTACTTC. The chain has TRBV19 and TRBJ2-5; 14 positions match TRBD2. CDR1 is LNHDA and CDR2 is SQIVND in the germline V gene (reference sequence). The CDR3 spans 15 residues. The trim removed 7 bases at V and 4 bases at J, leaving 5 bases unmatched.

As DNA, the CDR3 is TGTGCCAGCAGCCAAGGAGATTACTCTGGCTACACCTTC. It is translated as CASSQGDYSGYTF. This chain links TRBV3-1 (or the pseudogene TRBV3-2) with TRBJ1-2; D gene unclear. Germline CDR1 reads LGHDT; CDR2 reads YNNKEL (reference sequence). V shed 1 base and J shed 7 bases, with 10 bases lying between them. The CDR3 consists of 13 residues.

The chain recombines TRBV5-1 with TRBJ2-7, with 7 bases fitting TRBD1. There are 14 residues in the CDR3. Per germline, CDR1 SGHRS and CDR2 YFSETQ. The V gene end was trimmed by 0 bases and the J gene end by 7 bases; junction bases not matched to a gene: 7. DNA for the CDR3: TGCGCCAGCAGCTTGGCAGGGGGAGTTTGGGAGCAGTACTTC. It codes for CASSLAGGVWEQYF. Combining the CDR3 with reference TRBV5-1 and TRBJ2-7 gives the whole variable domain KAGVTQTPRYLIKTRGQQVTLSCSPISGHRSVSWYQQTPGQGLQFLFEYFSETQRNKGNFPGRFSGRQFSNSRSEMNVSTLELGDSALYLCASSLAGGVWEQYFGPGTRLTVT.

V gene TRBV10-3 combines with J gene TRBJ1-6; a possible D gene is TRBD1 (6 bases). CDR1 and CDR2 from the germline V gene are ENHRY and SYGVKD. The CDR3 is 12 residues long. The ends were cut back, 6 bases at V and 9 bases at J, with 9 bases in the middle. As DNA, the CDR3 is TGTGCCATCAGCACAGGGAGTTCACCCCTCCACTTT. Residues: CAISTGSSPLHF.